This T cell receptor (beta chain) comes out of a study of blood T cell repertoires in COVID-19. Germline lookup yields CDR1 SEHNR and CDR2 FQNEAQ (reference sequence). V lost 5 bases, J lost 2 bases, and 11 bases stayed unmatched. The CDR3 loop spans 18 amino acids. This table comes from immunoSEQ multiplex PCR, and its TCRdb copy is limited to in-frame clones, with some not included. The sample contains about 270,000 clones, about 85% of which appear only once. Sequenced: peripheral blood. The chain couples TRBV7-9 to TRBJ2-3; TRBD2 matches 12 bases. This TCR was recovered from a human donor in a cohort sampled during active COVID-19. In DNA, the CDR3 is TGTGCCAGCAGCCTACTAGCGGGAGGTGGGGGGGCCACAGATACGCAGTATTTT. This encodes CASSLLAGGGGATDTQYF.